The 4 T cell receptor beta chains in this list originate from one sample, sequenced in a study of blood T cells in healthy people across ages. It was with a sample-barcoded 5' primer and a J-beta primer mix that a second PCR of roughly 7 to 11 cycles was run. TCRdb recomputed calls from the 5' RACE reads with MiXCR, one row per CDR3 protein. The sample has roughly 900,000 distinct CDR3 sequences; less than 35% are singletons. The sequenced sample was blood. The receptors come from a woman at least 80 years old in good health.

This clonotype occurred many times. The DNA for the CDR3 is TGTGCCAGCTCACAGCTTTCTACAGATACGCAGTATTTT. Its protein is CASSQLSTDTQYF. V gene TRBV18 combines with J gene TRBJ2-3; no definite D call. In germline, CDR1 is KGHSH, CDR2 LQKENI. The V end lost 4 bases, the J end lost 3 bases, and 8 bases lay between the germline ends. CDR3 length: 13 residues.

This clonotype was seen many times. The V call is TRBV20-1, the J call TRBJ2-3, with 7 bases that match TRBD2. CDR1 DFQATT and CDR2 SNEGSKA come from the germline V gene (reference sequence). CDR3 size: 15 residues. Trimming at V came to 2 bases and at J to 5 bases, leaving 10 bases not matched to a gene. The CDR3 protein is CSARRASGSQDTQYF. The CDR3 DNA follows: TGCAGTGCTAGAAGGGCTAGCGGTAGTCAAGATACGCAGTATTTT.

A remark on this clonotype: With a much larger clone just one base away, this may be a read error. This chain connects TRBV12-3 or TRBV12-4 to TRBJ2-5; D possibly matches TRBD1 or TRBD2 (5 bases each). The CDR3 runs to 17 residues. Trimming shortened V by 3 bases and J by 11 bases, and 28 bases separated the two germline ends. CDR3 in amino acids: CASSFSLGRARSNEQYF. CDR3 sequence (DNA): TGTGCCAGCAGTTTTTCTCTGGGACGGGCCCGCTCCAATGAGCAGTACTTC.

V is TRBV3-1 and J is TRBJ1-4, with D perhaps matching TRBD1 (5 bases). Germline V lookup: CDR1 LGHDT, CDR2 YNNKEL (reference sequence). This CDR3 has 14 amino acids. V lost 6 bases, J lost 5 bases, and 13 bases lay in between. CDR3 sequence: CASRLGTGNEKLFF. CDR3 nucleotide sequence: TGTGCCAGCAGGCTCGGGACGGGAAATGAAAAACTGTTTTTT.